What follows are 17 T cell receptor beta chains derived from one specimen sequenced in a study of T cell responses to AZD1222 COVID-19 vaccine. The protocol was immunoSEQ multiplex PCR, while the TCRdb copy is restricted to in-frame clones and leaves out a portion. The data show about 200,000 clones, 80% to 95% seen once. The sequenced sample was peripheral blood, obtained on day 0 of AZD1222 vaccination. These receptors were collected from an adult in good health.

The V and J genes are TRBV3-1 (or the pseudogene TRBV3-2) and TRBJ1-3, with D unclear. The V gene lost 0 bases and the J gene lost 0 bases, with 6 bases spanning the gap. Germline lookup yields CDR1 LGHDT and CDR2 YNNKEL (reference sequence). The CDR3 consists of 15 residues. The DNA for the CDR3 is TGTGCCAGCAGCCAAGAGGGCCGCTCTGGAAACACCATATATTTT. It codes for CASSQEGRSGNTIYF.

Of note for this clone: The sample has other DNA sequences that encode this CDR3 too. The rearrangement uses TRBV24-1 and TRBJ1-1; the D gene is possibly TRBD1 (5 bases). Germline V gene sequence: CDR1 KGHDR, CDR2 SFDVKD. This CDR3 comprises 14 residues. V lost 3 bases to trimming and J lost 1 base, with 8 bases between them. CDR3 nucleotides: TGTGCCACCAGTGATGGGGGAAAGAACACTGAAGCTTTCTTT. As protein: CATSDGGKNTEAFF.

The rearrangement uses TRBV18 and TRBJ1-1; D unclear. The CDR3 loop spans 13 amino acids. V was shortened by 1 base and J by 1 base, with 4 bases between the two germline ends. Germline CDR1 is KGHSH and CDR2 is LQKENI. DNA of the CDR3: TGTGCCAGCTCACCACACAAGAACACTGAAGCTTTCTTT. It specifies CASSPHKNTEAFF.

This chain uses TRBV3-1 (or the pseudogene TRBV3-2) with TRBJ1-1; D is unresolved. This CDR3 comprises 15 residues. The germline V and J ends were trimmed by 1 base and 0 bases, with 9 bases remaining between them. Germline V gives CDR1 LGHDT, CDR2 YNNKEL (reference sequence). The CDR3 loop reads CASSQGPAMNTEAFF. The CDR3 coding sequence is TGTGCCAGCAGCCAAGGTCCAGCGATGAACACTGAAGCTTTCTTT.

The CDR3 sequence: CATSRGDGNTIYF. CDR3 sequence (DNA): TGTGCCACCAGCAGAGGCGATGGAAACACCATATATTTT. The genes are TRBV15 and TRBJ1-3, with D unclear. Looked up from germline, CDR1 is LNHNV and CDR2 is YYDKDF (reference sequence). V lost 1 base and J 3 bases, leaving 4 bases between the germline ends. The CDR3 is made up of 13 amino acids.

The rearrangement joins TRBV9 to TRBJ1-5; D is unclear. Trimming shortened V by 4 bases and J by 1 base, and 12 bases separated the two germline ends. CDR3 length equals 15 residues. CDR1 SGDLS and CDR2 YYNGEE come from the germline V gene. Here the CDR3 reads CASSSLGNSNQPQHF. The CDR3 DNA reads TGTGCCAGCAGCAGCCTGGGGAACAGCAATCAGCCCCAGCATTTT.

The V call is TRBV18, the J call TRBJ1-1, with TRBD1 as a possible D gene (6 bases). Trimming removed 4 bases from V and 4 bases from J, with 13 bases in between. The CDR3 is 14 residues long. CDR1 and CDR2 (germline): KGHSH, LQKENI. In DNA form, the CDR3 reads TGTGCCAGCTCACTGCAGGGGTCGAGCACTGAAGCTTTCTTT. The encoded protein is CASSLQGSSTEAFF.

The V call is TRBV12-5, the J call TRBJ1-5; 8 positions agree with TRBD1. The CDR3 covers 14 residues. V trimming: 1 base; J trimming: 7 bases; junction bases outside the gene matches: 3. In germline, CDR1 is LGHNT, CDR2 FRNRAP. The CDR3 loop reads CASGLGTGIQPQHF. Written as DNA, the CDR3 is TGTGCTAGTGGTTTGGGGACAGGGATCCAGCCCCAGCATTTT.

This chain links TRBV12-3 or TRBV12-4 with TRBJ2-3; D not resolved. CDR3 size: 13 residues. V shed 6 bases and J shed 6 bases, with 13 bases lying between them. The CDR3 DNA sequence: TGTGCCAGCAGCGATCGGCCTGGGGATACGCAGTATTTT. It specifies CASSDRPGDTQYF.

V is TRBV7-3 and J is TRBJ2-1; maybe TRBD2 (5 bases). From germline, CDR1 is SGHTA and CDR2 FQGTGA. This CDR3 spans 15 amino acids. V gave up 9 bases and J gave up 0 bases, with 15 bases separating them. DNA for the CDR3: TGTGCCAGGACGAAGCGGTTCAACTCCTACAATGAGCAGTTCTTC. It translates to CARTKRFNSYNEQFF.

V usage is TRBV5-4 and J usage is TRBJ2-7; possible D gene TRBD1, 5 bases. The CDR3 has 14 amino acids. Germline V gene data show CDR1 as SGHNT and CDR2 as YYREEE (reference sequence). V was pared by 2 bases and J by 0 bases, with 9 bases between. CDR3 sequence reads: CASSFTGSSYEQYF. In nucleotides, the CDR3 is TGTGCCAGCAGCTTCACAGGCAGCTCCTACGAGCAGTACTTC.

This clone has just one count. The genes are TRBV29-1 and TRBJ1-5; D is perhaps TRBD1 (6 bases). V was cut by 3 bases and J by 9 bases, with 15 bases left in between. CDR1 is SQVTM and CDR2 is ANQGSEA in the germline V gene. CDR3 length equals 13 residues. CDR3 DNA: TGCAGCGTTGATGGTGGGGGCTCGGGGCCCCAGCATTTT. This gives the protein CSVDGGGSGPQHF.

The chain links TRBV7-9 to TRBJ2-5, with 7 bases aligning to TRBD2. V lost 7 bases and J lost 7; bases outside the gene matches: 18. The CDR3 totals 16 residues. CDR1 is SEHNR, CDR2 FQNEAQ, per germline (reference sequence). The CDR3 is CASNEKDRRPGGTQYF. CDR3 sequence (DNA): TGTGCCAGCAACGAGAAAGATCGGCGGCCGGGAGGGACCCAGTACTTC.

This chain uses TRBV2 with TRBJ1-3; D remains unclear. CDR1 is SNHLY and CDR2 is FYNNEI in the germline V gene. This CDR3 is 16 amino acids long. V dropped 6 bases and J dropped 2 bases, with 17 bases sitting between them. The DNA for the CDR3 is TGTGCCAGCAGGAAAGACCGACAAACTACTGGAAACACCATATATTTT. Translating it yields CASRKDRQTTGNTIYF.

The gene calls are TRBV7-9 and TRBJ1-4; weak D call: TRBD1 (5 bases). Per germline, CDR1 SEHNR and CDR2 FQNEAQ (reference sequence). This CDR3 has 15 amino acids. The ends were cut back, 2 bases at V and 8 bases at J, with 15 bases in the middle. The DNA of the CDR3 is TGTGCCAGCAGCTTACGGGACTTTCCGGGGGAAAAACTGTTTTTT. Translated, it gives CASSLRDFPGEKLFF.

The V and J genes are TRBV12-3 or TRBV12-4 and TRBJ2-3; TRBD1 or TRBD2 may be the D gene (5 bases each). The CDR3 consists of 13 residues. With 2 bases removed from V and 7 bases from J, the gap between germline ends came to 10 bases. Here the CDR3 reads CASSLRGAYTQYF. CDR3 bases: TGTGCCAGCAGTTTACGGGGCGCATATACGCAGTATTTT.

The chain is built from TRBV2 and TRBJ1-2; D is perhaps TRBD1 (5 bases). This CDR3 is 13 amino acids long. Germline loops: CDR1 SNHLY, CDR2 FYNNEI. The V end was cut by 6 bases, the J end by 8 bases, with 16 bases between. The CDR3 region has the DNA TGTGCCAGCAGCTCCTTTGACGGGGCCGGCTACACCTTC. Amino acids: CASSSFDGAGYTF.